This TCR beta chain derives from a study of blood T cells in healthy people across ages. Study-level background: Template switching caught about one barcoded beta molecule for each two T cells.

This clonotype has a single count. With a J-beta primer mix and a sample-barcoded 5' primer, a second PCR ran 7 to 11 cycles. All samples yielded 3 million or more CDR3-containing paired-end reads. TCRdb fed the 5' RACE reads into MiXCR, producing one record per CDR3 protein. This sample has 1.8 million or so distinct CDR3 sequences, with about two fifths found just once. The CDR3 sequence is 15 residues long. Trimming pared 1 base from V and 2 bases from J, leaving 8 bases between. Germline CDR1 and CDR2: SGHTA and FQGTGA. For every donor, a draw yielded 9.5 to 10 milliliters of peripheral blood. The receptor comes from a human donor in good health. The V gene is TRBV7-3, the J gene TRBJ1-4, with D perhaps matching TRBD1 (5 bases). The specimen sequenced was blood. DNA for the CDR3: TGTGCCAGCAGCTTAATGGGGCACACTAATGAAAAACTGTTTTTT. It translates to CASSLMGHTNEKLFF. The variable domain in full, completed from reference TRBV7-3 and TRBJ1-4, reads GAGVSQTPSNKVTEKGKYVELRCDPISGHTALYWYRQSLGQGPEFLIYFQGTGAADDSGLPNDRFFAVRPEGSVSTLKIQRTERGDSAVYLCASSLMGHTNEKLFFGSGTQLSVL.